The present entry profiles one T cell receptor (beta chain) with its context. Time point in this sample: pretreatment peripheral blood. Trimming left V 4 bases short and J 5 bases short, with 12 bases between. Germline lookup yields CDR1 SNHLY and CDR2 FYNNEI. The CDR3 sequence is 14 residues long. This sample was taken from a study of PD-L1 blockade in urothelial cancer. Sequenced by immunoSEQ multiplex PCR; TCRdb stores in-frame clones only, minus some. The data show 70,000 to 90,000 clones, about 83% seen once. The source was PBMCs, collected around atezolizumab (anti-PD-L1) treatment. The chain combines TRBV2 with TRBJ1-5; D might be TRBD1 (5 bases). The origin of this receptor is a man aged 60-69 years with urothelial cancer. DNA for the CDR3: TGTGCCAGCAGTGGGGGGGTAGGGGATCAGCCCCAGCATTTT. This codes for CASSGGVGDQPQHF.